This T cell receptor beta chain came from a study of cytotoxic CD8 clonotypes in ibrutinib-treated CLL. Study-wide results and caveats: Among the clonotypes, public ones were uncommon and contracted or held stable on treatment.

CDR1 and CDR2 from the germline V gene are MNHEY and SMNVEV (reference sequence). Losses at the gene ends were 6 bases for V and 0 bases for J; bases not matched to a gene: 5. CDR3 size: 14 residues. Libraries were prepared by immunoSEQ multiplex PCR; TCRdb keeps only in-frame clonotypes and omits some of them. In the table there are roughly 250,000 clones, 70% of which are singletons. This clone was seen a single time. Its cognate antigen is unknown. The sample consisted of PBMCs, taken after 24 months of ibrutinib treatment. This chain connects TRBV27 to TRBJ2-7; 7 nucleotides agree with TRBD2. The sequence came from a human donor with chronic lymphocytic leukemia. DNA of the CDR3: TGTGCCAGCAGGAGAGCGGGAAGCTCCTACGAGCAGTACTTC. Its protein is CASRRAGSSYEQYF.